This T cell receptor beta chain was found in a study of beta chain features in type 1 diabetes. Overall study findings and caveats: Shortening that was moderate but significant affected the TCRB CDR3s of Type 1 diabetes patients in all four CD4+ subsets. Equally in patients and controls, shorter templates might have been favored by PCR.

About this clone itself: Its target is unknown.

Sequencing targeted expressed TCRB transcripts, as all isolated RNA had been reverse transcribed. This table comes from immunoSEQ multiplex PCR, and its TCRdb copy is limited to in-frame clones, with some not included. The repertoire includes about 180,000 clones, 7.5% to 8.5% of them detected once, and around 0.5% sits in the top ten. Purity exceeding 95% was reached by all sorted populations. Germline CDR1 and CDR2: MNHNY and SVGAGI (reference sequence). Trimming removed 10 bases at V and 3 bases at J, with 18 bases between. The CDR3 is 14 amino acids. Material: central memory CD4+ T cells from blood. V gene TRBV6-6 combines with J gene TRBJ1-1, with D possibly TRBD1 on 6 matching bases. The sequence came from a man younger than 35 with type 1 diabetes. The CDR3 sequence: CATSNGGRDTEAFF. The DNA for the CDR3 is TGTGCCACCTCGAACGGGGGGCGCGACACTGAAGCTTTCTTT.